This T cell receptor beta chain appears in the sequencing data of a study of T cell repertoires in cytomegalovirus infection. Germline CDR1 reads MGHRA; CDR2 reads YSYEKL. CDR3 length: 15 amino acids. Comment on this clonotype: One junction end does not reproduce the germline sequence, and a read error may be involved.

TCRdb re-derived calls from the reads in MiXCR, one entry per CDR3 protein. The sample shows 150,000 to 190,000 distinct CDR3 sequences, around 20% of them seen only once. Sample: PBMCs. The rearrangement uses TRBV4-1 and TRBJ2-5, with 9 bases identical to TRBD2. This clonotype was sampled from a human donor in good health (CMV status not recorded). Some clones in this sample may be carry-over from other donors' samples. CDR3 amino acids: CASSRLAGAGETQYF. CDR3 in DNA: TGCGCCAGCAGCCGTTTAGCGGGAGCGGGGGAGACTCAGTACTTC.